This TCR beta chain was sequenced for a study of blood T cell repertoires in COVID-19. Study details: T cells, B-cell-depleted T cells, or PBMCs provided the cDNA or gDNA that served as material.

Data came from immunoSEQ multiplex PCR; TCRdb stores just in-frame clones and leaves some out. The sample has 250,000 to 300,000 clones, around 90% seen once. A single count supports this clone. CDR1 and CDR2 (germline): SGHVS, FQNEAQ. V lost 3 bases and J lost 12; bases outside the gene matches: 11. CDR3 length: 14 amino acids. The chain uses TRBV7-8 and TRBJ2-7; TRBD1 matches at 10 bases. The receptor comes from a woman aged 45-60 years who had recovered from COVID-19. Sequencing used peripheral blood. The CDR3: CASSFSPTDRGRYF. CDR3 DNA: TGTGCCAGCAGCTTTTCCCCTACTGACAGGGGGCGGTACTTC.